The 17 T cell receptor beta chains below come from one sample, sequenced in a study of blood T cell repertoires in COVID-19. Sequencing used immunoSEQ multiplex PCR; TCRdb keeps in-frame clones, though not all of them. This table has fewer than 300,000 clones, 82% appearing once. The sequencing sample was made of peripheral blood. These receptor sequences come from a woman under 30 with acute or convalescent COVID-19.

This chain uses TRBV12-3 or TRBV12-4 with TRBJ2-7; possibly TRBD2 for D (5 bases). CDR3 size: 11 residues. V was trimmed by 8 bases and J by 4 bases, leaving 9 bases between them. The CDR3 sequence is CASGSWYEQYF. CDR3 coding DNA: TGTGCCAGCGGGAGTTGGTACGAGCAGTACTTC.

This clone has just one count. The chain joins TRBV6-2 or TRBV6-3 to TRBJ2-2, with a tentative D call TRBD2 (5 bases). This CDR3 is 14 amino acids long. CDR1 is MNHEY and CDR2 is SVGEGT in the germline V gene. V lost 2 bases to trimming and J lost 5 bases, with 9 bases between them. CDR3 sequence: CASSYEGRTGELFF. As DNA, the CDR3 is TGTGCCAGCAGTTACGAGGGCAGGACCGGGGAGCTGTTTTTT.

This rearrangement joins TRBV5-4 to TRBJ2-3; TRBD2 aligns across 12 bases. Germline CDR1 SGHNT, CDR2 YYREEE (reference sequence). Unmatched junction bases numbered 3, after V lost 5 bases and J lost 2 bases. This CDR3 has 15 residues. The CDR3 bases are TGTGCCAGCAGTCGGACTAGCGGGGACACAGATACGCAGTATTTT. Protein sequence: CASSRTSGDTDTQYF.

This clone was seen just once. The chain uses TRBV27 and TRBJ2-2, with D possibly matching TRBD1 (6 bases). The germline V gene has CDR1 MNHEY and CDR2 SMNVEV (reference sequence). The V and J ends lost 4 bases and 6 bases respectively, with 15 bases between them. The CDR3 is made up of 15 amino acids. The chain's CDR3 is CASSWAGEYSGELFF. CDR3 nucleotides: TGTGCCAGCAGTTGGGCAGGGGAGTACTCCGGGGAGCTGTTTTTT.

CDR3 nucleotide sequence: TGTGCCAGCAGCGTAGATTACAATATGAACACTGAAGCTTTCTTT. This codes for CASSVDYNMNTEAFF. The chain links TRBV9 to TRBJ1-1; no definite D call. V shed 0 bases and J shed 0 bases, with 9 bases lying between them. CDR1 SGDLS and CDR2 YYNGEE come from the germline V gene. CDR3 length equals 15 residues.

This rearrangement joins TRBV7-2 to TRBJ1-2; perhaps TRBD1 as D (5 bases). Trimming pared 1 base from V and 2 bases from J, leaving 14 bases between. This CDR3 has 16 residues. The germline CDR1 and CDR2 sequences are SGHTA and FQGNSA. This CDR3 reads CASSLVYGGGNYGYTF. The CDR3 DNA reads as TGTGCCAGCAGCTTAGTTTACGGGGGGGGAAACTATGGCTACACCTTC.

The chain combines TRBV5-1 with TRBJ2-7; 11 bases are shared with TRBD2. The CDR3 covers 17 residues. With V trimmed by 4 bases and J by 4 bases, 13 bases remained unmatched. The germline gives CDR1 SGHRS, CDR2 YFSETQ. The CDR3 nucleotides read TGCGCCAGCAGCCCCCCGGGACTAGCGGTCCCTACGTACGAGCAGTACTTC. Amino acid sequence: CASSPPGLAVPTYEQYF.

This clone was counted a few times. V usage is TRBV5-1 and J usage is TRBJ2-1; 7 bases are shared with TRBD2. Per the germline V gene, CDR1 is SGHRS and CDR2 is YFSETQ. This CDR3 region has 15 residues. V shed 2 bases, J shed 9 bases, and the junction held 11 bases outside the gene matches. Here the CDR3 DNA reads TGCGCCAGCAGCTTAATCGAGCGGGATGGAGGTGAGCAGTTCTTC. It yields the protein CASSLIERDGGEQFF.

The gene calls are TRBV11-2 and TRBJ1-1, with a tentative D call TRBD1 (5 bases). Between the trimmed V and J ends, which lost 5 bases and 0 bases, there was a span of 10 bases. This CDR3 region has 14 residues. Germline loops: CDR1 SGHAT, CDR2 FQNNGV. The CDR3 reads CASSRPGMNTEAFF. In DNA, the CDR3 is TGTGCCAGCAGCCGACCAGGGATGAACACTGAAGCTTTCTTT.

The chain uses TRBV5-4 and TRBJ2-1; tentative D call: TRBD1 (5 bases). The V end was cut by 9 bases, the J end by 7 bases, with 14 bases between. This CDR3 is 12 amino acids long. Germline V gene data show CDR1 as SGHNT and CDR2 as YYREEE (reference sequence). The CDR3 region is CATTVTENEQFF. CDR3 bases: TGTGCCACCACCGTGACAGAGAATGAGCAGTTCTTC.

V usage is TRBV3-1 (or the pseudogene TRBV3-2) and J usage is TRBJ2-5, with 7 bases lining up with TRBD1. The germline V gene has CDR1 LGHDT and CDR2 YNNKEL (reference sequence). With V trimmed by 4 bases and J by 4 bases, 12 bases remained unmatched. The CDR3 length is 16 residues. DNA of the CDR3: TGTGCCAGCAGCCTCCGGCTGGCGACAGGGACAGAGACCCAGTACTTC. Protein: CASSLRLATGTETQYF.

V gene TRBV5-6 combines with J gene TRBJ2-5; TRBD1 matches at 8 bases. V was clipped by 2 bases and J by 5 bases; unmatched bases: 8. Per germline, CDR1 SGHDT and CDR2 YYEEEE. This CDR3 spans 15 amino acids. The CDR3 region has the DNA TGTGCCAGCAGCTTCAACAGGGGGAACGGGGAGACCCAGTACTTC. Its translation: CASSFNRGNGETQYF. The entire variable domain, with the rest obtained from reference TRBV5-6 and TRBJ2-5, is as follows: DAGVTQSPTHLIKTRGQQVTLRCSPKSGHDTVSWYQQALGQGPQFIFQYYEEEERQRGNFPDRFSGHQFPNYSSELNVNALLLGDSALYLCASSFNRGNGETQYFGPGTRLLVL.

V usage is TRBV15 and J usage is TRBJ2-7, with 7 bases identical to TRBD1. Germline CDR1 LNHNV, CDR2 YYDKDF (reference sequence). The CDR3 has 17 residues. Trimming at V came to 3 bases and at J to 3 bases, leaving 14 bases not matched to a gene. The CDR3 DNA follows: TGTGCCACCAGCAGTTTTCCGGGACAGACCAACCTCTACGAGCAGTACTTC. Its protein product is CATSSFPGQTNLYEQYF.

This chain joins TRBV5-4 and TRBJ2-7, with TRBD2 as a possible D gene (6 bases). Trimming pared 0 bases from V and 2 bases from J, leaving 15 bases between. This CDR3 is built from 16 residues. Germline loops: CDR1 SGHNT, CDR2 YYREEE (reference sequence). The CDR3 nucleotides are TGTGCCAGCAGCTTGGGTGGGACGGCGGGGACCTACGAGCAGTACTTC. Translation gives CASSLGGTAGTYEQYF.

This rearrangement joins TRBV2 to TRBJ2-7; 9 nucleotides align to TRBD2. The germline CDR1 and CDR2 sequences are SNHLY and FYNNEI. This CDR3 region has 13 residues. V shed 9 bases and J 2 bases; nucleotides not matched to a gene: 5. CDR3 amino acids: CASRTSATYEQYF. CDR3 DNA sequence: TGTGCCAGTAGGACTAGCGCGACCTACGAGCAGTACTTC.

This sequence joins TRBV4-1 and TRBJ2-7; D uncertain. This CDR3 is 12 amino acids long. V lost 0 bases, J lost 10 bases, and 10 bases lay in between. Germline V gene data show CDR1 as MGHRA and CDR2 as YSYEKL. This CDR3 is CASSQELTRQYF. The CDR3 region has the DNA TGCGCCAGCAGCCAAGAGCTCACGAGACAGTACTTC.

This clone appeared once. V is TRBV19 and J is TRBJ1-1; D ambiguous. The germline CDR1 and CDR2 sequences are LNHDA and SQIVND (reference sequence). The CDR3 has 15 residues. V lost 1 base and J lost 0, with 9 bases in between. The CDR3 reads CASSIGLRMNTEAFF. The CDR3 DNA reads as TGTGCCAGTAGTATAGGGCTTCGCATGAACACTGAAGCTTTCTTT.